This TCR beta chain was captured by sequencing in a study of blood T cells in healthy people across ages. PCR was performed a second time for about 7 to 11 cycles using a sample-barcoded 5' primer and a J-beta primer mix. TCRdb re-called the 5' RACE reads through MiXCR, storing one row per CDR3 protein. In the table there are about 840,000 distinct CDR3 sequences, almost 30% of which are singletons. The CDR3 spans 14 residues. The germline V gene has CDR1 ENHRY and CDR2 SYGVKD. Deletions cut 9 bases from V and 0 bases from J, with 13 bases between. This sample also belongs to another study, concerning T cells of mothers and their children.

The sequence was obtained from a woman aged 35 to 49 in good health. The chain has TRBV10-3 and TRBJ2-3; a possible D gene is TRBD2 (6 bases). Sample: blood. Here the CDR3 DNA reads TGTGCCATTAAGGGACTCTCTAGCACAGATACGCAGTATTTT. It yields the protein CAIKGLSSTDTQYF.